The rows below give T cell receptor beta chains drawn from one sample of a study of PD-1 blockade in classical Hodgkin lymphoma. Repertoires were generated with immunoSEQ multiplex PCR, while TCRdb's copy carries only in-frame clones and drops some. The data contain fewer than 100,000 clones, about 93% of them singletons. The sample consisted of peripheral blood mononuclear cells (PBMCs), taken before the fourth cycle of nivolumab. All receptors come from a human donor with classical Hodgkin lymphoma. CDR3s include the opening cysteine and the closing phenylalanine or tryptophan. A D gene is named only where the DNA matches it firmly. Clone size appears in some rows only: once, few, many, or a class for an expanded clone.

j_call: TRBJ2-1
clone_size: -
v_call: TRBV18
d_call: -
cdr3_nt: TGTGCCAGCTCACTGACAGGACAGTTGTACAATGAGCAGTTCTTC
cdr3_aa: CASSLTGQLYNEQFF

j_call: TRBJ2-5
clone_size: once
v_call: TRBV7-2
d_call: -
cdr3_nt: TGTGCCAGCAGCTTTGAGACAGGACAAGAGACCCAGTACTTC
cdr3_aa: CASSFETGQETQYF

j_call: TRBJ2-7
clone_size: -
v_call: TRBV6-1
d_call: -
cdr3_nt: TGTGCCAGCGTGAAGACTAGTCTCGGCTACGAGCAGTACTTC
cdr3_aa: CASVKTSLGYEQYF

j_call: TRBJ2-6
clone_size: -
v_call: TRBV4-1
d_call: -
cdr3_nt: TGCGCCAGCAGCCGTCTGTCGTTTGGGGCTTCCGTCCTGACTTTC
cdr3_aa: CASSRLSFGASVLTF

j_call: TRBJ1-1
clone_size: -
v_call: TRBV28
d_call: TRBD1
cdr3_nt: TGTGCCAGCAGTGAAGCGGGACAGGGGCTGTTCACTGAAGCTTTCTTT
cdr3_aa: CASSEAGQGLFTEAFF

j_call: TRBJ2-5
clone_size: once
v_call: TRBV6-5
d_call: -
cdr3_nt: TGTGCCAGCAGTTGGGTCAGGCAAGAGACCCAGTACTTC
cdr3_aa: CASSWVRQETQYF

j_call: TRBJ2-5
clone_size: -
v_call: TRBV6-1
d_call: TRBD1
cdr3_nt: TGTGCCAGCAGGGGTACCGGGACAGTCGACAAGACCCAGTACTTC
cdr3_aa: CASRGTGTVDKTQYF

j_call: TRBJ1-4
clone_size: -
v_call: TRBV5-1
d_call: -
cdr3_nt: TGCGCCAGCAGACCTCTACGGACAGATGGAGTGGGGGCAACTAATGAAAAACTGTTTTTT
cdr3_aa: CASRPLRTDGVGATNEKLFF

j_call: TRBJ2-7
clone_size: -
v_call: TRBV7-9
d_call: -
cdr3_nt: TGTGCCAGCAGCCCGGCCTACGAGCAGTACTTC
cdr3_aa: CASSPAYEQYF

j_call: TRBJ1-1
clone_size: -
v_call: TRBV27
d_call: TRBD1
cdr3_nt: TGTGCCAGCAGTTTATGGGCAGGGGGAACTGAAGCTTTCTTT
cdr3_aa: CASSLWAGGTEAFF

j_call: TRBJ2-1
clone_size: -
v_call: TRBV28
d_call: -
cdr3_nt: TGTGCCAGCAGTTTAGCGGGAATGATCAATGAGCAGTTCTTC
cdr3_aa: CASSLAGMINEQFF

j_call: TRBJ2-7
clone_size: -
v_call: TRBV4-1
d_call: -
cdr3_nt: TGCGCCAGCAGCCAAGTAACCACCCTAGCGATAGAGCAGTACTTC
cdr3_aa: CASSQVTTLAIEQYF

j_call: TRBJ2-7
clone_size: -
v_call: TRBV2
d_call: TRBD1
cdr3_nt: TGTGCCAGCAGTGGTTTCAGGGGGCACGAGCAGTACTTC
cdr3_aa: CASSGFRGHEQYF

j_call: TRBJ2-3
clone_size: once
v_call: TRBV18
d_call: TRBD2
cdr3_nt: TGTGCCAGCTCAGGACTAGCAACAGATACGCAGTATTTT
cdr3_aa: CASSGLATDTQYF

j_call: TRBJ1-5
clone_size: -
v_call: TRBV7-2
d_call: -
cdr3_nt: TGTGCCAGCACCACCCCTGGGGGGTACCAGCCCCAGCATTTT
cdr3_aa: CASTTPGGYQPQHF

j_call: TRBJ2-7
clone_size: -
v_call: TRBV13
d_call: -
cdr3_nt: TGTGCCAGCAGCTTAGGCGGTCCCTACGAGCAGTACTTC
cdr3_aa: CASSLGGPYEQYF

j_call: TRBJ2-2
clone_size: -
v_call: TRBV4-1
d_call: -
cdr3_nt: TGCGCCAGCAGATCGGTGGGGATAAACACCGGGGAGCTGTTTTTT
cdr3_aa: CASRSVGINTGELFF

j_call: TRBJ1-2
clone_size: -
v_call: TRBV6-4
d_call: -
cdr3_nt: TGTGCCAGCAGTGACGAGCTCTCGGCGGACTATGGCTACACCTTC
cdr3_aa: CASSDELSADYGYTF

j_call: TRBJ1-5
clone_size: once
v_call: TRBV9
d_call: -
cdr3_nt: TGTGCCAGCAGCCCTGGGGGCGGGAGCAATCAGCCCCAGCATTTT
cdr3_aa: CASSPGGGSNQPQHF

j_call: TRBJ2-5
clone_size: -
v_call: TRBV5-1
d_call: -
cdr3_nt: TGCGCCAGCAGCTTTGGCAGTGCCCCTCAAGAGACCCAGTACTTC
cdr3_aa: CASSFGSAPQETQYF

j_call: TRBJ2-3
clone_size: once
v_call: TRBV7-2
d_call: TRBD2
cdr3_nt: TGTGCCAGCAGCCCAGTACTAGCGGGAGGTGGCACAGATACGCAGTATTTT
cdr3_aa: CASSPVLAGGGTDTQYF

j_call: TRBJ1-2
clone_size: -
v_call: TRBV29-1
d_call: -
cdr3_nt: TGCAGCGTTGAGGGGGATCGGGGCTACACCTTC
cdr3_aa: CSVEGDRGYTF

j_call: TRBJ1-2
clone_size: few
v_call: TRBV7-9
d_call: TRBD1
cdr3_nt: TGTGCCAGCAGTCGCCGGGACAGGGTCGATAGCTATGGCTACACCTTC
cdr3_aa: CASSRRDRVDSYGYTF

j_call: TRBJ2-1
clone_size: -
v_call: TRBV16
d_call: -
cdr3_nt: TGTGCCAGCAGCCAGGCTTTCAATGAGCAGTTCTTC
cdr3_aa: CASSQAFNEQFF

j_call: TRBJ1-1
clone_size: once
v_call: TRBV29-1
d_call: TRBD1
cdr3_nt: TGCAGCGTTGTGACAGGGGGGAACACTGAAGCTTTCTTT
cdr3_aa: CSVVTGGNTEAFF

j_call: TRBJ1-1
clone_size: -
v_call: TRBV4-1
d_call: -
cdr3_nt: TGCGCCAGCAGCCAAGTCCCCGCTAAGACTGAAGCTTTCTTT
cdr3_aa: CASSQVPAKTEAFF

j_call: TRBJ1-1
clone_size: -
v_call: TRBV6-1
d_call: TRBD1
cdr3_nt: TGTGCCAGCCAACCCGGACAGGGGGTGGGAGCTTTCTTT
cdr3_aa: CASQPGQGVGAFF

j_call: TRBJ1-2
clone_size: -
v_call: TRBV30
d_call: TRBD1
cdr3_nt: TGTGCCTGGAGTGTCCCGGGACAGGGGATCTATGGCTACACCTTC
cdr3_aa: CAWSVPGQGIYGYTF

j_call: TRBJ1-5
clone_size: -
v_call: TRBV28
d_call: -
cdr3_nt: TGTGCCAGCAGGGCGGGGGGCAGCAATCAGCCCCAGCATTTT
cdr3_aa: CASRAGGSNQPQHF

j_call: TRBJ2-1
clone_size: -
v_call: TRBV7-9
d_call: TRBD2
cdr3_nt: TGTGCCAGCAGCCCCCGGGGGGGCGAACAGTTCTTC
cdr3_aa: CASSPRGGEQFF

j_call: TRBJ2-1
clone_size: once
v_call: TRBV30
d_call: -
cdr3_nt: TGTGCCACGACTCGAACTAGCAATGAGCAGTTCTTC
cdr3_aa: CATTRTSNEQFF

j_call: TRBJ2-1
clone_size: -
v_call: TRBV7-8
d_call: TRBD2
cdr3_nt: TGTGCCAGCAGCTCCCTCGCGGGAGGGCCCTTCAATGAGCAGTTCTTC
cdr3_aa: CASSSLAGGPFNEQFF

j_call: TRBJ2-2
clone_size: once
v_call: TRBV5-1
d_call: TRBD2
cdr3_nt: TGCGCCAGCAGCCCGGTAGCGGGAGGCACGAACACCGGGGAGCTGTTTTTT
cdr3_aa: CASSPVAGGTNTGELFF

j_call: TRBJ2-1
clone_size: -
v_call: TRBV25-1
d_call: -
cdr3_nt: TGTGCCAGCAGTGAGACATTCTATGAGCAGTTCTTC
cdr3_aa: CASSETFYEQFF

j_call: TRBJ1-2
clone_size: -
v_call: TRBV6-1
d_call: -
cdr3_nt: TGTGCCAGCAGTCTTGATCGTTCTGAGGCTTATGGCTACACCTTC
cdr3_aa: CASSLDRSEAYGYTF

j_call: TRBJ1-1
clone_size: -
v_call: TRBV7-9
d_call: TRBD1
cdr3_nt: TGTGCCAGCAGCTCAACGGACAGGGCGAACACTGAAGCTTTCTTT
cdr3_aa: CASSSTDRANTEAFF

j_call: TRBJ2-7
clone_size: -
v_call: TRBV19
d_call: -
cdr3_nt: TGTGCCAGTAGTATGTCAGATCAGGGGCTTGAGCAGTACTTC
cdr3_aa: CASSMSDQGLEQYF

j_call: TRBJ1-3
clone_size: -
v_call: TRBV6-1
d_call: -
cdr3_nt: TGTGCCAGCAGGGTACCAGGGACATCTGGAAACACCATATATTTT
cdr3_aa: CASRVPGTSGNTIYF

j_call: TRBJ2-7
clone_size: -
v_call: TRBV27
d_call: TRBD2
cdr3_nt: TGTGCCAGCAGCCCTAGCGGGACCTACGAGCAGTACTTC
cdr3_aa: CASSPSGTYEQYF

j_call: TRBJ1-1
clone_size: -
v_call: TRBV9
d_call: -
cdr3_nt: TGTGCCAGCAGCAACCTGCAGGGGTTGGACACTGAAGCTTTCTTT
cdr3_aa: CASSNLQGLDTEAFF

j_call: TRBJ1-1
clone_size: -
v_call: TRBV6-5
d_call: -
cdr3_nt: TGTGCCAGCAGTTACCGGATACGGGAGACTGAAGCTTTCTTT
cdr3_aa: CASSYRIRETEAFF

j_call: TRBJ1-2
clone_size: -
v_call: TRBV2
d_call: -
cdr3_nt: TGTGCCAGCAGTGATGTACAGAAGAGAATCTATGGCTACACCTTC
cdr3_aa: CASSDVQKRIYGYTF

j_call: TRBJ2-7
clone_size: -
v_call: TRBV6-6
d_call: -
cdr3_nt: TGTGCCAGCAGTTACTCAATCTACAACTACGAGCAGTACTTC
cdr3_aa: CASSYSIYNYEQYF

j_call: TRBJ1-2
clone_size: -
v_call: TRBV2
d_call: -
cdr3_nt: TGTGCCAGCAGTGAGGATGGCTACACCTTC
cdr3_aa: CASSEDGYTF

j_call: TRBJ1-3
clone_size: -
v_call: TRBV7-2
d_call: -
cdr3_nt: TGTGCCAGCAGCTTAGATCGGACGGCCACCATATATTTT
cdr3_aa: CASSLDRTATIYF

j_call: TRBJ2-7
clone_size: -
v_call: TRBV19
d_call: TRBD2
cdr3_nt: TGTGCCACCCGACTCCGAGGGAGGGAGGGCTACGAGCAGTACTTC
cdr3_aa: CATRLRGREGYEQYF

j_call: TRBJ2-7
clone_size: -
v_call: TRBV30
d_call: -
cdr3_nt: TGTGCCTGGAGTGTAGACAGTTACGAGCAGTACTTC
cdr3_aa: CAWSVDSYEQYF